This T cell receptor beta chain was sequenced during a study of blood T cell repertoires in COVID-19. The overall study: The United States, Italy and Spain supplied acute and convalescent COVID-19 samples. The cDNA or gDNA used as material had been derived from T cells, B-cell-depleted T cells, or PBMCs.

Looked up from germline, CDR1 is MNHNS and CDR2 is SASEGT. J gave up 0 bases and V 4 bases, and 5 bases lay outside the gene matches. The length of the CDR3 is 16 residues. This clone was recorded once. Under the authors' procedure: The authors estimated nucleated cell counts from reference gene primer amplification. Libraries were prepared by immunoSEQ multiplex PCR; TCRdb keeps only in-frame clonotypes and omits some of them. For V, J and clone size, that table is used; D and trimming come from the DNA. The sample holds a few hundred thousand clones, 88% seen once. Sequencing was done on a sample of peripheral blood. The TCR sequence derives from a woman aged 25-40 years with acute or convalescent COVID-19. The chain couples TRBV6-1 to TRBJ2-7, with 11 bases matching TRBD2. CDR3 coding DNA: TGTGCCAGCAGTGCCTCGACTAGCGGGGTCTCCTACGAGCAGTACTTC. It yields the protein CASSASTSGVSYEQYF.